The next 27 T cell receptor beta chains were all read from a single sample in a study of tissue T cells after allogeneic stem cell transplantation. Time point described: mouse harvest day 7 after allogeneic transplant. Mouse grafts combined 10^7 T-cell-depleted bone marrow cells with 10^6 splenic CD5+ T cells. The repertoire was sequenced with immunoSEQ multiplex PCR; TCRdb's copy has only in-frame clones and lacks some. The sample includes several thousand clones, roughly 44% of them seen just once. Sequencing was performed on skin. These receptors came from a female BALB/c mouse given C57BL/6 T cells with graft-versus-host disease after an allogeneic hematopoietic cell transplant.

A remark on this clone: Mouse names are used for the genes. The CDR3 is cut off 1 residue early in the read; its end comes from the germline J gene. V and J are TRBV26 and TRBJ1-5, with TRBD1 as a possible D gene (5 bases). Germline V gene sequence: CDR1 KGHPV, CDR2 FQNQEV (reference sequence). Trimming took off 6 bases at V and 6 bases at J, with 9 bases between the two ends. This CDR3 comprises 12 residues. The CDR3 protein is CASSRDSQAPLF. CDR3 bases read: TGTGCCAGCAGCCGGGACTCCCAGGCTCCGCTT.

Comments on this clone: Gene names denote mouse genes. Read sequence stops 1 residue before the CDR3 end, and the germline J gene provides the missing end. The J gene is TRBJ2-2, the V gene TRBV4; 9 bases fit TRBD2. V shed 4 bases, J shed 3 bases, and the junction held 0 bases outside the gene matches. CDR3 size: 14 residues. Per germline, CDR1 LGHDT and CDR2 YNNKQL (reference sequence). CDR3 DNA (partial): TGTGCCAGCAGCTGGACTGGGGACACCGGGCAGCTCTAC. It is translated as CASSWTGDTGQLY. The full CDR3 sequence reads CASSWTGDTGQLYF.

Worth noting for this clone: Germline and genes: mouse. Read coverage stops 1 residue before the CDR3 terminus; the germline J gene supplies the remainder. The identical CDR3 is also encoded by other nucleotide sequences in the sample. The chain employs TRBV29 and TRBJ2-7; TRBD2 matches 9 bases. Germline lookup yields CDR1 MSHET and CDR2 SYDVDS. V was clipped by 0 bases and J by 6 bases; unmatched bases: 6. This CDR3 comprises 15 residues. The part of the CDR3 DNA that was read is TGTGCTAGCAGTTTATCGGGGCTGGGGGGGGGTGAACAGTAC. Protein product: CASSLSGLGGGEQY. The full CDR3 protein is CASSLSGLGGGEQYF. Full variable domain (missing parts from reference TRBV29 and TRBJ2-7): DMKVTQMPRYLIKRMGENVLLECGQDMSHETMYWYRQDPGLGLQLIYISYDVDSNSEGDIPKGYRVSRKKREHFSLILDSAKTNQTSVYFCASSLSGLGGGEQYFGPGTRLTVL.

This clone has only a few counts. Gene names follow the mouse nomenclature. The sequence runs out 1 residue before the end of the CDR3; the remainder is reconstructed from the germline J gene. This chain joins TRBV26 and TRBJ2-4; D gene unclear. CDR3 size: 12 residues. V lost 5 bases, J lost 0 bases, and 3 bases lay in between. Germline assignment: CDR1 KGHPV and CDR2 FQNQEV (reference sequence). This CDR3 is CASSSSQNTLYF. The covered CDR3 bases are TGTGCCAGCAGTTCTAGTCAAAACACCTTGTAC.

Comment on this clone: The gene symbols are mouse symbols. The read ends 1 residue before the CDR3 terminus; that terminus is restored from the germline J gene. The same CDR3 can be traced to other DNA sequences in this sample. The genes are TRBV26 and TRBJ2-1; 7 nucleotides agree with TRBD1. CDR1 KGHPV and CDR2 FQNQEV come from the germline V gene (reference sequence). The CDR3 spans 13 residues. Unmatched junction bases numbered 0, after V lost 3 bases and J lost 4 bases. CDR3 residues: CASSLQGYAEQFF. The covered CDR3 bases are TGTGCCAGCAGTCTACAGGGGTATGCTGAGCAGTTC.

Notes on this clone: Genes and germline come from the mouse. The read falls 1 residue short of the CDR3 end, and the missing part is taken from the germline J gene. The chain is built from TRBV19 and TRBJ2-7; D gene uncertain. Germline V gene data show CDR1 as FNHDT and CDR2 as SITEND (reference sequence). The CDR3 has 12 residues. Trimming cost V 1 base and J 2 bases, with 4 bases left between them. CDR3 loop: CASSISAYEQYF. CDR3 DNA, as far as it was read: TGTGCCAGCAGTATATCGGCCTATGAACAGTAC.

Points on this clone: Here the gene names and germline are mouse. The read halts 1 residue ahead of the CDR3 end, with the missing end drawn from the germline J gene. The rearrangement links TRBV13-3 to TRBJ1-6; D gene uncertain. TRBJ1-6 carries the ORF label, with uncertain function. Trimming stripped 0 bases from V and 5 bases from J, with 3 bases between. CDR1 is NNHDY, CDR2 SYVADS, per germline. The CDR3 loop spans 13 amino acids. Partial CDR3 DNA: TGTGCCAGCAGTGATGACAATAATTCGCCCCTCTAC. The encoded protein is CASSDDNNSPLY. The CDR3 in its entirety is CASSDDNNSPLYF.

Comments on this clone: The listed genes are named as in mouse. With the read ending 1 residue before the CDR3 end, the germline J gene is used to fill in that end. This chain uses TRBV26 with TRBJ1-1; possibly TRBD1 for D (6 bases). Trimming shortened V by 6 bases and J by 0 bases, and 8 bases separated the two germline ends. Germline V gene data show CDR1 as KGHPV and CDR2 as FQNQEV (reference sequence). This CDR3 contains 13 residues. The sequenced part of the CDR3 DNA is TGTGCCAGCAGGCGGACAGCAAACACAGAAGTCTTC. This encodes CASRRTANTEVF. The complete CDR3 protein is CASRRTANTEVFF.

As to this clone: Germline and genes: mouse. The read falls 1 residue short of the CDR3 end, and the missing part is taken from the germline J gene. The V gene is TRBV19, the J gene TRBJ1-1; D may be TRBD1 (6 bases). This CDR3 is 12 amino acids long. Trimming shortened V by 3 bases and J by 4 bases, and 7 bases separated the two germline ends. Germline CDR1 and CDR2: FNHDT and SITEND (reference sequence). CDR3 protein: CASSTGVTEVFF. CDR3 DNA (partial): TGTGCCAGCAGTACAGGGGTCACAGAAGTCTTC.

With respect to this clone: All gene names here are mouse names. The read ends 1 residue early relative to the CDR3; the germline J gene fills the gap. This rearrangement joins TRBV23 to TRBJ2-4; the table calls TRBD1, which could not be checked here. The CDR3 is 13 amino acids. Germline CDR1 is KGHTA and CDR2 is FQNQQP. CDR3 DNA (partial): TGCTCCAGCAGTCAAAGACAGGGGGGCACCTTGTAC. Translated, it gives CSSSQRQGGTLY. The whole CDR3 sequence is CSSSQRQGGTLYF.

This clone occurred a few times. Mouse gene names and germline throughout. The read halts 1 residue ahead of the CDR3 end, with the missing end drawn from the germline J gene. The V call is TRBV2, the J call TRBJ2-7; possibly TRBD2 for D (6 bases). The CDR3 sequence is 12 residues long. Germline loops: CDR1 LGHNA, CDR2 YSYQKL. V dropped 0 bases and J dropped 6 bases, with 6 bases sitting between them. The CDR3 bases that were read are TGTGCCAGCAGCCAAGAGGGGGGTGAACAGTAC. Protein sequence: CASSQEGGEQY. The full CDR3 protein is CASSQEGGEQYF.

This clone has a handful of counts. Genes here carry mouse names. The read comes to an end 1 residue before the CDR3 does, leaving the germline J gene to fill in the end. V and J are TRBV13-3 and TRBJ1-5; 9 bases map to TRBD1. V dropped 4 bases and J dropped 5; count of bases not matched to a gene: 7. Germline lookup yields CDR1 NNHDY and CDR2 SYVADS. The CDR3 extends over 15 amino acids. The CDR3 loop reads CASSKPGQGDQAPLF. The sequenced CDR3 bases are TGTGCCAGCAGTAAGCCGGGACAGGGAGACCAGGCTCCGCTT.

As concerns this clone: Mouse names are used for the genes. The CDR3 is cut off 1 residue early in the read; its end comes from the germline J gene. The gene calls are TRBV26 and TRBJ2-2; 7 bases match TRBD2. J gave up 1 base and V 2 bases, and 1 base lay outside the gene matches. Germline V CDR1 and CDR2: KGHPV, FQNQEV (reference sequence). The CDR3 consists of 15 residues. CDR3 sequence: CASSLNWGNTGQLYF. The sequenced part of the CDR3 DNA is TGTGCCAGCAGTCTGAACTGGGGAAACACCGGGCAGCTCTAC.

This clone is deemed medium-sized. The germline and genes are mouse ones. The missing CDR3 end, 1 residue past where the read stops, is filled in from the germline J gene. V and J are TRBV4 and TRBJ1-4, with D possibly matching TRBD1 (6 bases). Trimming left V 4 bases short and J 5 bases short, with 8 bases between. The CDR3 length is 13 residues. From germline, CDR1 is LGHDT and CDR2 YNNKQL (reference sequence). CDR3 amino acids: CASSFTGNERLFF. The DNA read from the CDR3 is TGTGCCAGCAGCTTTACAGGGAACGAAAGATTATTT.

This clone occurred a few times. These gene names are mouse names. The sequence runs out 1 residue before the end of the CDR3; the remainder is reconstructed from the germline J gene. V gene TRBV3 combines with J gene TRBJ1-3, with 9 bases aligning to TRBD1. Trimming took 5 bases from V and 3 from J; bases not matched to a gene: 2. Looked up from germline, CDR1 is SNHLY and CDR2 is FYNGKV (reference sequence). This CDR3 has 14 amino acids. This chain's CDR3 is CASSEDRGGNTLYF. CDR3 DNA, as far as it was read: TGTGCCAGCAGCGAGGACAGGGGTGGAAATACGCTCTAT.

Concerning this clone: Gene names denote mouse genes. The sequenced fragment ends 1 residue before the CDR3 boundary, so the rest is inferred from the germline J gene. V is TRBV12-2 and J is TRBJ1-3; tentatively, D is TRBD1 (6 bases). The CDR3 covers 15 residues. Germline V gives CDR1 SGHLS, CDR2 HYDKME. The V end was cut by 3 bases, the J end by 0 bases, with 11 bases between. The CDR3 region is CASSSGTTSGNTLYF. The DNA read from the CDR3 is TGTGCCAGCTCTTCCGGGACAACTTCTGGAAATACGCTCTAT.

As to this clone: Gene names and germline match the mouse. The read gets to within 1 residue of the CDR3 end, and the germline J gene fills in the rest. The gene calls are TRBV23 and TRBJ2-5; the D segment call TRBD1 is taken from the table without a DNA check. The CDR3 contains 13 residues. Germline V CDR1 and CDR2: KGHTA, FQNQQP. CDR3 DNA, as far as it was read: TGCTCCAGCAGTCCGGGACAGGGGGACACCCAGTAC. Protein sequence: CSSSPGQGDTQY. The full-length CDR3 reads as CSSSPGQGDTQYF.

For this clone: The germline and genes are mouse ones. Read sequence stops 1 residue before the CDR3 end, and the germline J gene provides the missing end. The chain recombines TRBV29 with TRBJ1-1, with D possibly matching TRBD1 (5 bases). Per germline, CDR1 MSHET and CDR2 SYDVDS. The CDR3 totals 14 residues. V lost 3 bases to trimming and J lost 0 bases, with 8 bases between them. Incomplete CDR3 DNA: TGTGCTAGCAGTTTTGAGGGGAAGAACACAGAAGTCTTC. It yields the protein CASSFEGKNTEVF. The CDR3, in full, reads CASSFEGKNTEVFF.

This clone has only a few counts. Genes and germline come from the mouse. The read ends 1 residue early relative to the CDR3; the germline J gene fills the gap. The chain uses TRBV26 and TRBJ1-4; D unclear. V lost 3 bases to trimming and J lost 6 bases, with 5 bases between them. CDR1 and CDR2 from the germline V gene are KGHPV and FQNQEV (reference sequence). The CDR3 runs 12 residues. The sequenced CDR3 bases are TGTGCCAGCAGTCTCCCCCACGAAAGATTATTT. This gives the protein CASSLPHERLF. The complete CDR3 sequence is CASSLPHERLFF.

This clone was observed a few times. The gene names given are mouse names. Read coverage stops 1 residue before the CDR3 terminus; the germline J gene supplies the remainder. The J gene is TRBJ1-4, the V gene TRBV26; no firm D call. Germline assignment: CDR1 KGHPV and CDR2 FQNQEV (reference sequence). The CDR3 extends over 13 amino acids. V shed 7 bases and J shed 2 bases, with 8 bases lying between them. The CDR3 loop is CASTANSNERLFF. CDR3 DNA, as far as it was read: TGTGCCAGCACCGCCAACTCCAACGAAAGATTATTT.

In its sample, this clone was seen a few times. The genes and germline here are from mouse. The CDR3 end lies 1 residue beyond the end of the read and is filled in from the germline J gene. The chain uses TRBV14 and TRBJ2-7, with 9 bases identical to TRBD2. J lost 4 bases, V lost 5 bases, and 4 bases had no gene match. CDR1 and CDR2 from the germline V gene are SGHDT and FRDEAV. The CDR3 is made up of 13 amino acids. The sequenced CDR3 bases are TGTGCCAGCAGCCAACTGGGGGGATATGAACAGTAC. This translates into CASSQLGGYEQY. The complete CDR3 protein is CASSQLGGYEQYF. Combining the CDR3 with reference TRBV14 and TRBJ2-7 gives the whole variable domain EAGVTQSPRYAVLQEGQAVSFWCDPISGHDTLYWYQQPRDQGPQLLVYFRDEAVIDNSQLPSDRFSAVRPKGTNSTLKIQSAKQGDTATYLCASSQLGGYEQYFGPGTRLTVL.

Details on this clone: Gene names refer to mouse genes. The sequenced CDR3 bases are TGTGCCAGCAGTTACAGGGTGGATGAACAGTAC. Translating gives CASSYRVDEQY. The whole CDR3 is CASSYRVDEQYF. The chain joins TRBV26 to TRBJ2-7; weak D call: TRBD1 (6 bases). The CDR3 is cut off 1 residue early in the read; its end comes from the germline J gene. CDR3 size: 12 residues. Germline loops: CDR1 KGHPV, CDR2 FQNQEV (reference sequence). The germline V and J ends were trimmed by 5 bases and 5 bases, with 10 bases remaining between them.

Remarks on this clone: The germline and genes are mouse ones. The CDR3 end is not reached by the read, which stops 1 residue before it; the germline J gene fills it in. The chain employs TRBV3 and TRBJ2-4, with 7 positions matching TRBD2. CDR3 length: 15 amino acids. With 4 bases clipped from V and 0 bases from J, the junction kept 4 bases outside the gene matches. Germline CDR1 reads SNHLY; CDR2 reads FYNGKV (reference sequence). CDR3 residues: CASSSDWASQNTLYF. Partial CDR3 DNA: TGTGCCAGCAGCTCCGACTGGGCTAGTCAAAACACCTTGTAC.

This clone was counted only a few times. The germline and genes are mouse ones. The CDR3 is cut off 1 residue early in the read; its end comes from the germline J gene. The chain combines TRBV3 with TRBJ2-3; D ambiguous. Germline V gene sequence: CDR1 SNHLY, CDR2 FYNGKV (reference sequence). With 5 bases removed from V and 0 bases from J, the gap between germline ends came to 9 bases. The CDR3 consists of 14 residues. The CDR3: CASSPTSSAETLYF. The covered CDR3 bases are TGTGCCAGCAGCCCGACTTCTAGTGCAGAAACGCTGTAT.

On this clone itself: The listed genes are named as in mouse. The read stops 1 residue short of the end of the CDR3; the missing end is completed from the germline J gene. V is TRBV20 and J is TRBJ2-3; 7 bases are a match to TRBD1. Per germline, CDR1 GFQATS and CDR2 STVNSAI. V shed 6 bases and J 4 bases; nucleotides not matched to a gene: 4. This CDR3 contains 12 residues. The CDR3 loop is CGASTGPETLYF. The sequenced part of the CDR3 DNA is TGTGGTGCCTCGACAGGGCCAGAAACGCTGTAT.

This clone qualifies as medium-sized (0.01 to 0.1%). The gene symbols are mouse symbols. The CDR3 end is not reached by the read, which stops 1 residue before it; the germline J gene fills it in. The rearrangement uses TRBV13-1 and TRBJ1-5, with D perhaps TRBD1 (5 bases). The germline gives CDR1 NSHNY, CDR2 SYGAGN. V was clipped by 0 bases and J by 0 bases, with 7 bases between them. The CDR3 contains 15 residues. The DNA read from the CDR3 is TGTGCCAGCAGTGATGGGACAAGTAACAACCAGGCTCCGCTT. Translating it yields CASSDGTSNNQAPL. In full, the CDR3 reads CASSDGTSNNQAPLF.

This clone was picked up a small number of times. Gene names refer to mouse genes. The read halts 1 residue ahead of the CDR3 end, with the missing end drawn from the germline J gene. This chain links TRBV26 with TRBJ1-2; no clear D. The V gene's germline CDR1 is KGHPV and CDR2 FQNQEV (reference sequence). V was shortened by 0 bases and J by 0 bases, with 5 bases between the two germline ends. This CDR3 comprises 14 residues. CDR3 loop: CASSLSTTNSDYTF. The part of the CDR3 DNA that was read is TGTGCCAGCAGTCTGTCTACAACAAACTCCGACTACACC. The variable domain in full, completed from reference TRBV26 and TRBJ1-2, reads NSKVIQTPRYLVKGQGQKAKMRCIPEKGHPVVFWYQQNKNNEFKFLINFQNQEVLQQIDMTEKRFSAECPSNSPCSLEIQSSEAGDSALYLCASSLSTTNSDYTFGSGTRLLVI.